These T cell receptor beta chains were read from a single sample in a study of blood T cell repertoires in COVID-19. The table came from immunoSEQ multiplex PCR; TCRdb's copy has only in-frame clones and leaves some out. Here the sample spans 200,000 to 250,000 clones, around four fifths being singletons. The sequencing sample was made of peripheral blood. These receptors all come from a man aged 25-45 years with active or convalescent COVID-19. Both conserved end residues are part of each CDR3. D genes are given only for firm matches. Clone size is stated in some rows and not others, as once, few, many or a class when expanded.

V gene,clone size,D gene,J gene,CDR3 protein,CDR3 DNA
TRBV6-5,NA,NA,TRBJ1-5,CAAASRSNQPQHF,TGTGCTGCCGCCTCGAGGAGCAATCAGCCCCAGCATTTT
TRBV19,NA,TRBD2,TRBJ2-7,CASSVARGTYEQYF,TGTGCCAGTAGTGTAGCGCGGGGGACCTACGAGCAGTACTTC
TRBV6-4,few,TRBD2,TRBJ2-4,CASRGLAGLAKNIQYF,TGTGCCAGCAGGGGACTAGCGGGGCTAGCCAAAAACATTCAGTACTTC
TRBV3-1/TRBV3-2,NA,NA,TRBJ1-1,CASSEYRGMNTEAFF,TGTGCCAGCAGCGAGTACCGGGGAATGAACACTGAAGCTTTCTTT
TRBV5-1,NA,NA,TRBJ2-2,CASSLPRGNTGELFF,TGCGCCAGCAGCTTGCCCAGGGGGAACACCGGGGAGCTGTTTTTT
TRBV18,NA,TRBD1,TRBJ1-6,CASSPLAGGNNSPLHF,TGTGCCAGCTCACCTTTGGCAGGGGGCAATAATTCACCCCTCCACTTT
TRBV4-3,NA,NA,TRBJ2-1,CASSQEWPPSGEQFF,TGCGCCAGCAGCCAAGAATGGCCCCCGAGCGGTGAGCAGTTCTTC
TRBV28,NA,TRBD1,TRBJ1-5,CASLGQGRIEPQHF,TGTGCCAGCTTGGGACAGGGGAGAATAGAGCCCCAGCATTTT
TRBV12-3/TRBV12-4,NA,NA,TRBJ2-1,CASSFVRGNKFF,TGTGCCAGCAGTTTCGTTCGGGGTAATAAGTTCTTC
TRBV5-1,NA,TRBD1,TRBJ2-7,CASSLDGQGKYEQYF,TGCGCCAGCAGCTTGGATGGACAGGGTAAATACGAGCAGTACTTC
TRBV6-2/TRBV6-3,NA,TRBD2,TRBJ2-7,CASSKLAGGPAPYEQYF,TGTGCCAGCAGTAAACTAGCGGGGGGACCAGCGCCTTACGAGCAGTACTTC
TRBV27,NA,TRBD2,TRBJ2-1,CASRRTSGSFANEQFF,TGTGCCAGCAGAAGGACTAGCGGGAGTTTTGCAAATGAGCAGTTCTTC
TRBV28,NA,NA,TRBJ1-1,CASSFGVATEAFF,TGTGCCAGCAGTTTCGGGGTTGCAACTGAAGCTTTCTTT
TRBV10-3,NA,TRBD1,TRBJ1-2,CAIRGEDRVGYTF,TGTGCCATCAGAGGGGAAGACAGGGTTGGCTACACCTTC
TRBV12-3/TRBV12-4,NA,NA,TRBJ2-3,CASRAPSTDTQYF,TGTGCCAGCAGAGCACCTAGCACAGATACGCAGTATTTT